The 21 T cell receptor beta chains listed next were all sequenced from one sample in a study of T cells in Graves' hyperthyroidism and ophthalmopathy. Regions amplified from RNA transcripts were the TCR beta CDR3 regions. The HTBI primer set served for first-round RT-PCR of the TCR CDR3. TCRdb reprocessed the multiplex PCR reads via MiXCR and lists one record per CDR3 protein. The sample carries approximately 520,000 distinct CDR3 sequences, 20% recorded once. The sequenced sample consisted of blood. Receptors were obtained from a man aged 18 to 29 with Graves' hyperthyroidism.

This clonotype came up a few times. CDR3 in amino acids: CASSQDQEGAQGVSGGYTF. As DNA, the CDR3 is TGCGCCAGCAGCCAAGACCAAGAGGGGGCCCAGGGGGTGTCTGGCGGCTACACCTTC. V is TRBV4-1 and J is TRBJ1-2, with 7 bases fitting TRBD1. V lost 0 bases, J lost 8 bases, and 21 bases stayed unmatched. This CDR3 region has 19 residues. CDR1 MGHRA and CDR2 YSYEKL come from the germline V gene.

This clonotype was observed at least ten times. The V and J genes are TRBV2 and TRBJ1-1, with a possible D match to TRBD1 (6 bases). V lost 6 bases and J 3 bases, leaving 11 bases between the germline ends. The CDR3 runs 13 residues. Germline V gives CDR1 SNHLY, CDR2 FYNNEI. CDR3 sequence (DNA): TGTGCCAGCAGAAGCGAGGGGGACACTGAAGCTTTCTTT. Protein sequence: CASRSEGDTEAFF.

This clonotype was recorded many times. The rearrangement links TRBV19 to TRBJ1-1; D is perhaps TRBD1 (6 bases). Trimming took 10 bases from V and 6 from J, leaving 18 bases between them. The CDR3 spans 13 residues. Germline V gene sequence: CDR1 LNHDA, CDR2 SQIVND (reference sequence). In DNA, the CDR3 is TGTGCCACCGGGGGCCAGGGGCTTTCTGAAGCTTTCTTT. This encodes CATGGQGLSEAFF.

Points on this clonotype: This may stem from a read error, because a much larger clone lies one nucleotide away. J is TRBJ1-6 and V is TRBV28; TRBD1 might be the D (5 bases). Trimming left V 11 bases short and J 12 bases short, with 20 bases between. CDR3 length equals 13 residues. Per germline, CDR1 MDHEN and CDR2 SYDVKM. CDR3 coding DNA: TGTGCCGGGGGAGGGCTCGAAGATTTACCCCTCCACTTT. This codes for CAGGGLEDLPLHF.

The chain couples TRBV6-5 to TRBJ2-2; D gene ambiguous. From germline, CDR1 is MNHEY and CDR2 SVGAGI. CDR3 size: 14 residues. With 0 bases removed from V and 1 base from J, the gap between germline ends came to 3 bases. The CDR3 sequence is CASSYSKNTGELFF. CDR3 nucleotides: TGTGCCAGCAGTTACTCCAAGAACACCGGGGAGCTGTTTTTT.

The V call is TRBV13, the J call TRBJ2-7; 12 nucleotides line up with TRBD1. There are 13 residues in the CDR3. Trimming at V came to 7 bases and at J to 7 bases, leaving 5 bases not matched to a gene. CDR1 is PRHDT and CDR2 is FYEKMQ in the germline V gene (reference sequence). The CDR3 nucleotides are TGTGCCAGCATGGGGACAGGGGGCTGGGAGCAGTACTTC. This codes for CASMGTGGWEQYF.

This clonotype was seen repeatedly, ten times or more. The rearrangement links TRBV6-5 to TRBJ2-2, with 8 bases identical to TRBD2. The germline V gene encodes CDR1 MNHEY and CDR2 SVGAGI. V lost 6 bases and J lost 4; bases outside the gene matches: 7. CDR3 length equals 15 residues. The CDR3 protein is CASSGRGASTGELFF. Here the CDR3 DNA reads TGTGCCAGCAGCGGGAGGGGGGCTAGCACCGGGGAGCTGTTTTTT.

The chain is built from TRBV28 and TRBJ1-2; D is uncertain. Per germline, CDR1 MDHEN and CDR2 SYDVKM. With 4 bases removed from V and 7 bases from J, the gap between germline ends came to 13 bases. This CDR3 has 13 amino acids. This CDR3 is CASSSVSLSGYTF. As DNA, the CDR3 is TGTGCCAGCAGTTCGGTTAGTCTCTCTGGCTACACCTTC.

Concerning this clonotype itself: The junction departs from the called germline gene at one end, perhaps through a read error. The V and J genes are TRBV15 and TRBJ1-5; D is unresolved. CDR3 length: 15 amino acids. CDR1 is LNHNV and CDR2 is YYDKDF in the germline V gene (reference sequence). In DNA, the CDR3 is TGTGCCACCAACAGAGACCCAGGAGGAAATCAGCCCCAGCATTTT. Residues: CATNRDPGGNQPQHF.

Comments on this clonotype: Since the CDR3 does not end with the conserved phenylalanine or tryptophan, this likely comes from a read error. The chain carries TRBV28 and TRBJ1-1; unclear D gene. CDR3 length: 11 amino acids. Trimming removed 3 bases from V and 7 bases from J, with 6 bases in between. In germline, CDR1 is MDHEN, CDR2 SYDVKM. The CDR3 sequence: CASSFPHEAFV. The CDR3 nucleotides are TGTGCCAGCAGTTTTCCTCATGAAGCTTTCGTT.

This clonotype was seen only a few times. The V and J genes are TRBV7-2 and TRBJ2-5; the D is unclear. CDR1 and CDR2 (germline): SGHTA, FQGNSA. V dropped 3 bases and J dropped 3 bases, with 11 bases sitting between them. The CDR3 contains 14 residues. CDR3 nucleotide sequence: TGTGCCAGCAGCTTCCCAGGACGGGAAGAGACCCAGTACTTC. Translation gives CASSFPGREETQYF. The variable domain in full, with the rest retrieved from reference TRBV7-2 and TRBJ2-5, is GAGVSQSPSNKVTEKGKDVELRCDPISGHTALYWYRQSLGQGLEFLIYFQGNSAPDKSGLPSDRFSAERTGGSVSTLTIQRTQQEDSAVYLCASSFPGREETQYFGPGTRLLVL.

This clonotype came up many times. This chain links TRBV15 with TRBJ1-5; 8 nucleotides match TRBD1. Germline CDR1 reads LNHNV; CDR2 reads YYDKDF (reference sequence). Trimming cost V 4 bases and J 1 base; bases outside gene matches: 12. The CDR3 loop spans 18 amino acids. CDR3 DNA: TGTGCCACCAGCAAAGACAGGGGAAAGGTTGTGAGCAATCAGCCCCAGCATTTT. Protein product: CATSKDRGKVVSNQPQHF.

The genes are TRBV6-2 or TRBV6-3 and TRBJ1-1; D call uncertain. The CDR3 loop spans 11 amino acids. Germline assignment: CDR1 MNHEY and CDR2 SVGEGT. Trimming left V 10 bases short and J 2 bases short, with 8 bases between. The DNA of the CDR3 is TGTGCCACGAAGTCCAACACTGAAGCTTTCTTT. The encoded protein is CATKSNTEAFF.

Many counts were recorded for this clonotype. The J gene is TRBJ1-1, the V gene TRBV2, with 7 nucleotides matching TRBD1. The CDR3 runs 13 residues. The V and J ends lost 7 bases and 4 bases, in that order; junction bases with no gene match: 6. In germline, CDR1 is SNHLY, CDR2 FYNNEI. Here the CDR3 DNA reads TGTGCCAGCACTTTGACAGGGAGCACTGAAGCTTTCTTT. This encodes CASTLTGSTEAFF.

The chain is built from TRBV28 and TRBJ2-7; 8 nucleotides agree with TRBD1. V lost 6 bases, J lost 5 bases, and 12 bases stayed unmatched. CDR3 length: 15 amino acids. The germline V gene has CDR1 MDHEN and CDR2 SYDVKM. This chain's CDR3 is CASSIPRTGLDEQYF. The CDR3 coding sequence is TGTGCCAGCAGCATTCCTCGGACAGGGCTCGACGAGCAGTACTTC.

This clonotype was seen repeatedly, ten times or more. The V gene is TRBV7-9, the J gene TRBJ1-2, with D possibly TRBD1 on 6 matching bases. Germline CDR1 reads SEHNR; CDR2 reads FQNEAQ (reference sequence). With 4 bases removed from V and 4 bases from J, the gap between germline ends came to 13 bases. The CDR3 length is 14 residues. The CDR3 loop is CASSSTGNGYGYTF. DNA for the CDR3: TGTGCCAGCAGCTCAACAGGGAACGGCTATGGCTACACCTTC.

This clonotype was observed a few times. CDR3 nucleotide sequence: TGCGCCAGCGCAAGGGGAGGCAATCAGCCCCAGCATTTT. Its translation: CASARGGNQPQHF. The chain is built from TRBV10-2 and TRBJ1-5, with D possibly matching TRBD1 (5 bases). The CDR3 contains 13 residues. Deletions cut 8 bases from V and 2 bases from J, with 10 bases between. CDR1 is WSHSY and CDR2 is SAAADI in the germline V gene.

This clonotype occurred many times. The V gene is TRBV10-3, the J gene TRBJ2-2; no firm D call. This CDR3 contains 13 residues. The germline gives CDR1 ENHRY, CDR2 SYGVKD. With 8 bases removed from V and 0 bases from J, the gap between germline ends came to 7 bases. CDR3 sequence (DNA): TGTGCCATCCGGACCTCGAACACCGGGGAGCTGTTTTTT. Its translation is CAIRTSNTGELFF.

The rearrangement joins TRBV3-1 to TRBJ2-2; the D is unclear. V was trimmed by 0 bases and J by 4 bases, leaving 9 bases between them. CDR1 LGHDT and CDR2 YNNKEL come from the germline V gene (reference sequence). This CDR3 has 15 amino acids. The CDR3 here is CASSQDLPATGELFF. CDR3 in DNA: TGTGCCAGCAGCCAAGATCTTCCAGCCACCGGGGAGCTGTTTTTT.

As DNA, the CDR3 is TGTGCCAGTAGTGGATCGACAACGGAGACCCAGTACTTC. It specifies CASSGSTTETQYF. This chain joins TRBV19 and TRBJ2-5, with D unclear. Trimming left V 5 bases short and J 5 bases short, with 12 bases between. The CDR3 covers 13 residues. Germline CDR1 and CDR2: LNHDA and SQIVND (reference sequence).

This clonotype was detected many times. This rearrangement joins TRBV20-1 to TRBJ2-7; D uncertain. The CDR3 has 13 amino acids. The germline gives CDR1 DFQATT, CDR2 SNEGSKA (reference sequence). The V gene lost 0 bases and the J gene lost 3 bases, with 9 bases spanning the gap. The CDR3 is CSARDPVGYEQYF. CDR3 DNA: TGCAGTGCTAGAGACCCAGTTGGCTACGAGCAGTACTTC.